This T cell receptor beta chain was recorded in a study of shared clonotypes between healthy human individuals. Cells designated naive CD8 were CD45RO-negative and were positively selected for CCR7, with terminally differentiated effector memory CD45RA+ cells excluded. There were only Caucasian adults among the donors, and all lived in Nashville, Tennessee. CDR3 length: 17 amino acids. Per germline, CDR1 SGHRS and CDR2 YFSETQ. V shed 4 bases, J shed 0 bases, and the junction held 9 bases outside the gene matches. Data came from immunoSEQ multiplex PCR; TCRdb stores just in-frame clones and leaves some out. There are around 2.1 million clones in the sample; just over 90% occur only once, and about 1.5% lies in the top ten.

V usage is TRBV5-1 and J usage is TRBJ2-1; 8 positions agree with TRBD2. This clonotype was sampled from a man aged 18 to 30 in good health. Some clones in this sample may be carry-over from other donors' samples. Sequencing was performed on naive CD8+ T cells from PBMCs. The DNA of the CDR3 is TGCGCCAGCAGCCCCCCTAGTAGCGGGACCTCCTACAATGAGCAGTTCTTC. It specifies CASSPPSSGTSYNEQFF. Complete variable domain (other parts from reference TRBV5-1 and TRBJ2-1): KAGVTQTPRYLIKTRGQQVTLSCSPISGHRSVSWYQQTPGQGLQFLFEYFSETQRNKGNFPGRFSGRQFSNSRSEMNVSTLELGDSALYLCASSPPSSGTSYNEQFFGPGTRLTVL.